This T cell receptor beta chain derives from a study of CD4 T cells in relation to SARS-CoV-2 and coronaviruses. Looking at the study overall: After 10 to 11 days of antigen culture, PBMC TCR beta CDR3s were sequenced. Controls used an HIV-1 Nef peptide pool or no peptide.

Method: immunoSEQ multiplex PCR; TCRdb's copy keeps in-frame clones and lacks some. The repertoire includes more than 25,000 clones, approximately 70% of them detected once, and about a fifth sits in the top ten. Comment on this clone: The antigen remains unidentified.

This CDR3 is built from 17 residues. CDR1 and CDR2 (germline): SNHLY, FYNNEI. The trim removed 3 bases at V and 7 bases at J, leaving 12 bases unmatched. The unexposed donors gave CD4+ T cells in about 2010-2018, prior to COVID-19. After more than eight days of culture, CD4+ T cells were isolated. As cell numbers allowed, unexposed-donor CD4+ T cells faced SARS-CoV-2 S/N and four cold-coronavirus spikes. Sequenced sample: CD4+ T cells from PBMCs, cultured in vitro. This sequence was found in a human donor in good health. This chain joins TRBV2 and TRBJ2-1, with TRBD2 matching 10 bases. Here the CDR3 reads CASSDLGGLAGVNEQFF. The CDR3 nucleotides are TGTGCCAGCAGTGACCTAGGTGGTCTAGCGGGAGTTAATGAGCAGTTCTTC.